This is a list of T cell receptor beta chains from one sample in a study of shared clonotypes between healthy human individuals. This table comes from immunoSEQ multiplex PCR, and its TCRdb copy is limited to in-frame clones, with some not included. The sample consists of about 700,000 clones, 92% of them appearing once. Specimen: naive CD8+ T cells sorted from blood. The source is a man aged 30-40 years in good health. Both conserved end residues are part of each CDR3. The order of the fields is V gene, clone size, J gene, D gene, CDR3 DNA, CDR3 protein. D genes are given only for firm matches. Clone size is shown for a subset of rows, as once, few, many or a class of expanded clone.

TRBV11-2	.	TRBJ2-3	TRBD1	TGTGCCAGCAGCTCCGCCGGGACAGGGATCCATACGCAGTATTTT	CASSSAGTGIHTQYF
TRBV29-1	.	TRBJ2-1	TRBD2	TGCAGCGGGACTAGCGGGATGGGCAATGAGCAGTTCTTC	CSGTSGMGNEQFF
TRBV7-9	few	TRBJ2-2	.	TGTGCCAGCAGCCCCAGGGATTACCCCGGGGAGCTGTTTTTT	CASSPRDYPGELFF
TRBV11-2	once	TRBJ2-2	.	TGTGCCAGCAGCTTGGGACAAAGCACCGGGGAGCTGTTTTTT	CASSLGQSTGELFF
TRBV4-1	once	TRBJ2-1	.	TGCGCCAGCAGCCAAGATGAGGCAGGGTTGTCTAGCGTAGAATCCCCGGTGCAGTTCTTC	CASSQDEAGLSSVESPVQFF
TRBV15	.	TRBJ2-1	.	TGTGCCACCAGCAGTCGCACTAGTTCGCATGAGCAGTTCTTC	CATSSRTSSHEQFF
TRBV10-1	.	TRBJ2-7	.	TGCGCCAGCACTAGCGTTAACTCCTACGAGCAGTACTTC	CASTSVNSYEQYF
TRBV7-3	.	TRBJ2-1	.	TGTGCCAGCAGCCCAGGCAATGAGCAGTTCTTC	CASSPGNEQFF
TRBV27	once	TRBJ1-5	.	TGTGCCAGCAGTTTATCGGGGCAGGGTGGCCAGCCCCAGCATTTT	CASSLSGQGGQPQHF
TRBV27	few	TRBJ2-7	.	TGTGCCAGCAGTCCCACAGGGTTCGAGCAGTACTTC	CASSPTGFEQYF
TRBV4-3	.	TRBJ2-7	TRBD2	TGCGCCAGCAGCCTCGGGACTAGCGGGAGGTACGAGCAGTACTTC	CASSLGTSGRYEQYF
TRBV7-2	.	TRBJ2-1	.	TGTGCCAGCAGCTTGACTAGTCACAATGAGCAGTTCTTC	CASSLTSHNEQFF
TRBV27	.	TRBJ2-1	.	TGTGCCAGCAGTTTACGGCCGTCCAGGGTTTACAATGAGCAGTTCTTC	CASSLRPSRVYNEQFF
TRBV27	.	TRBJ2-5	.	TGTGCCAGCAGTCATACCCCGGGACACCTAGACGGCCAAGAGACCCAGTACTTC	CASSHTPGHLDGQETQYF